One T cell receptor beta chain is described in this entry. PCR was performed a second time for 7 to 11 cycles using a sample-barcoded 5' primer and a J-beta primer mix. TCRdb called the 5' RACE reads again in MiXCR, with one record for every CDR3 protein. This table holds hundreds of thousands of distinct CDR3 sequences, more than 20% found once. With V trimmed by 1 base and J by 4 bases, 2 bases remained unmatched. The germline V gene encodes CDR1 LGHNA and CDR2 YSLEER. The CDR3 is 15 amino acids. The data stem from a study of blood T cells in healthy people across ages. Sequencing was done on a sample of blood. This receptor was obtained from a man aged 65-85 years in good health. The chain recombines TRBV4-3 with TRBJ2-2; 8 bases fit TRBD1. CDR3 region: CASSQATGGTGELFF. The CDR3 coding sequence is TGCGCCAGCAGCCAAGCTACAGGGGGCACCGGGGAGCTGTTTTTT.